The clone carrying this TCR beta chain was observed a handful of times. Its antigen is still unknown. The time point was: patch test 2, 6 weeks after DPC sensitization. Treatment given: therapeutic diphenylcyclopropenone sensitization with weekly scalp DPC. The data derive from a study of human T cells and chemical hapten exposure. Study summary: Read at 6 days, the patch tests placed 0.01% DPC on the upper back. Study outcomes and limitations: TCRs exceeding a frequency of 1 in 1000 stayed unchanged under DPC sensitization. Versus controls, expanded TCRs had significantly more large CDR3 similarity clusters.

MiXCR, run by TCRdb on the RACE reads, gives a single entry per CDR3 protein. The sample holds 330,000 or so distinct CDR3 sequences, about 6% seen once. This receptor was taken from a woman younger than 35 with alopecia areata. Some clones in this sample may be carry-over from other donors' samples. Here the sequenced sample was whole blood, taken in connection with sensitization to the hapten diphenylcyclopropenone (DPC).

The CDR3 coding sequence is TGCAGTGCTAGAAACCCCAGGACATTTGGCTACACCTTC. Its protein is CSARNPRTFGYTF. J is TRBJ1-2 and V is TRBV20-1; perhaps TRBD1 as D (5 bases). Germline CDR1 DFQATT, CDR2 SNEGSKA (reference sequence). The length of the CDR3 is 13 residues. V dropped 2 bases and J dropped 7 bases, with 14 bases sitting between them.